The 16 T cell receptor beta chains below come from one sample, sequenced in a study of early T cells in non-severe SARS-CoV-2 infection. TCRdb itself ran the 5' RACE reads through MiXCR, one entry per CDR3 protein. This table has around 52,000 distinct CDR3 sequences, roughly 12% appearing once. Sequencing used whole blood. These receptors were collected from an adult who was a healthcare worker with PCR-confirmed SARS-CoV-2 infection or an uninfected control (not recorded which).

In nucleotides, the CDR3 is TGTGCCAGCAGCTCCGTCGCAGGGGCGGAGACCCAGTACTTC. Translated, it gives CASSSVAGAETQYF. This sequence joins TRBV7-6 and TRBJ2-5; weak D call: TRBD1 (6 bases). V dropped 4 bases and J dropped 5 bases, with 14 bases sitting between them. The CDR3 extends over 14 amino acids. Germline CDR1 is SGHVS and CDR2 is FNYEAQ.

This clonotype was seen at least ten times. The genes are TRBV6-2 or TRBV6-3 and TRBJ2-1, with 8 bases lining up with TRBD2. Germline V gene sequence: CDR1 MNHEY, CDR2 SVGEGT. The CDR3 has 16 residues. With 2 bases clipped from V and 7 bases from J, the junction kept 10 bases outside the gene matches. The CDR3: CASSYVGLASGNEQFF. Here the CDR3 DNA reads TGTGCCAGCAGTTACGTTGGACTAGCATCGGGGAATGAGCAGTTCTTC.

This clonotype was found many times. The rearrangement joins TRBV11-2 to TRBJ2-6; 7 positions match TRBD1. The germline V gene encodes CDR1 SGHAT and CDR2 FQNNGV. Germline trimming cut 5 bases from V and 2 bases from J; bases unmatched to any gene: 3. CDR3 length: 15 amino acids. The CDR3: CASSLTGTGANVLTF. DNA of the CDR3: TGTGCCAGCAGCCTGACAGGGACTGGGGCCAACGTCCTGACTTTC.

This clonotype was seen a handful of times. The chain has TRBV6-5 and TRBJ1-3, with D perhaps matching TRBD1 (6 bases). V lost 2 bases to trimming and J lost 4 bases, with 12 bases between them. The CDR3 runs 15 residues. Germline lookup yields CDR1 MNHEY and CDR2 SVGAGI. Written as DNA, the CDR3 is TGTGCCAGCAGTTACGGGGGGCGCGGGGGAAACACCATATATTTT. This gives the protein CASSYGGRGGNTIYF.

V gene TRBV6-5 combines with J gene TRBJ2-7; D gene ambiguous. Germline V CDR1 and CDR2: MNHEY, SVGAGI. The CDR3 contains 13 residues. V was clipped by 6 bases and J by 2 bases, with 11 bases between them. CDR3 amino acids: CASSKSGPYEQYF. CDR3 nucleotides: TGTGCCAGCAGCAAGTCGGGCCCCTACGAGCAGTACTTC.

This clonotype was found many times. CDR3 in DNA: TGCGCCAGCAGCTTGTCCCCGGGCCAGGACACTGAAGCTTTCTTT. It is translated as CASSLSPGQDTEAFF. The rearrangement joins TRBV5-1 to TRBJ1-1; D not certain. Germline loops: CDR1 SGHRS, CDR2 YFSETQ. Trimming stripped 1 base from V and 3 bases from J, with 13 bases between. This CDR3 has 15 amino acids. Looking up the rest from reference TRBV5-1 and TRBJ1-1 gives the full variable domain: KAGVTQTPRYLIKTRGQQVTLSCSPISGHRSVSWYQQTPGQGLQFLFEYFSETQRNKGNFPGRFSGRQFSNSRSEMNVSTLELGDSALYLCASSLSPGQDTEAFFGQGTRLTVV.

This clonotype was seen repeatedly, ten times or more. The CDR3 DNA follows: TGTGCCATCAGTGAATTGATGGGGAATCAGCCCCAGCATTTT. Translating gives CAISELMGNQPQHF. The chain combines TRBV10-3 with TRBJ1-5; no firm D call. CDR3 length: 14 residues. CDR1 is ENHRY and CDR2 is SYGVKD in the germline V gene. Deletions cut 3 bases from V and 4 bases from J, with 10 bases between.

The chain combines TRBV7-9 with TRBJ2-3, with unresolved D. The CDR3 runs 10 residues. Germline assignment: CDR1 SEHNR and CDR2 FQNEAQ (reference sequence). V was pared by 7 bases and J by 2 bases, with 1 base between. CDR3 nucleotide sequence: TGTGCCAGCATCACAGATACGCAGTATTTT. Protein sequence: CASITDTQYF.

The sample holds many counts of this clonotype. The chain joins TRBV29-1 to TRBJ1-5, with TRBD1 as a possible D gene (6 bases). The ends were cut back, 4 bases at V and 4 bases at J, with 14 bases in the middle. CDR3 length equals 14 residues. In germline, CDR1 is SQVTM, CDR2 ANQGSEA. Here the CDR3 DNA reads TGCAGCGTTGGTGTGGGGGGCGGGAATCAGCCCCAGCATTTT. This codes for CSVGVGGGNQPQHF. Full variable domain (remainder filled in from reference TRBV29-1 and TRBJ1-5): SAVISQKPSRDICQRGTSLTIQCQVDSQVTMMFWYRQQPGQSLTLIATANQGSEATYESGFVIDKFPISRPNLTFSTLTVSNMSPEDSSIYLCSVGVGGGNQPQHFGDGTRLSIL.

This clonotype was counted at least ten times. The chain has TRBV10-1 and TRBJ2-1, with D tentatively TRBD1 or TRBD2 (5 bases each). The V and J ends lost 4 bases and 6 bases respectively, with 10 bases between them. Germline-derived CDR1 and CDR2 are WNHNN and SYGVQD (reference sequence). The CDR3 is made up of 13 amino acids. This CDR3 is CASSGGGFNEQFF. CDR3 sequence (DNA): TGCGCCAGCAGTGGTGGGGGTTTCAATGAGCAGTTCTTC.

At least ten counts were recorded for this clonotype. In nucleotides, the CDR3 is TGTGCCAGCAGCCTGGGACAGAAGAACACTGAAGCTTTCTTT. Protein product: CASSLGQKNTEAFF. The chain is built from TRBV28 and TRBJ1-1; TRBD1 matches 7 bases. V was clipped by 6 bases and J by 1 base; unmatched bases: 5. CDR3 length equals 14 residues. Germline CDR1 is MDHEN and CDR2 is SYDVKM.

This clonotype was detected ten times or more. The rearrangement links TRBV24-1 to TRBJ2-4, with 13 bases identical to TRBD2. CDR3 length equals 15 residues. Trimming at V came to 4 bases and at J to 9 bases, leaving 5 bases not matched to a gene. CDR1 is KGHDR and CDR2 is SFDVKD in the germline V gene. CDR3 sequence reads: CATSESGLAGSIQYF. The CDR3 nucleotides read TGTGCCACCAGTGAGTCGGGACTAGCGGGAAGCATTCAGTACTTC.

This clonotype was recorded many times. The gene calls are TRBV20-1 and TRBJ1-3, with D hard to call. The CDR3 runs 13 residues. Germline CDR1 and CDR2: DFQATT and SNEGSKA (reference sequence). V was cut by 3 bases and J by 6 bases, with 12 bases left in between. The CDR3 DNA is TGCAGTGCTAGCGCAGTTACTGAAAACACCATATATTTT. As protein: CSASAVTENTIYF.

The chain combines TRBV5-1 with TRBJ1-1; 8 bases fit TRBD1. Germline CDR1 SGHRS, CDR2 YFSETQ. Unmatched junction bases numbered 7, after V lost 3 bases and J lost 0 bases. The CDR3 totals 16 residues. The CDR3 is CASSWATGAMNTEAFF. CDR3 sequence (DNA): TGCGCCAGCAGCTGGGCGACAGGGGCTATGAACACTGAAGCTTTCTTT.

This clonotype was found a few times. This chain uses TRBV20-1 with TRBJ2-4, with 10 bases fitting TRBD1. The CDR3 sequence is 14 residues long. Germline V lookup: CDR1 DFQATT, CDR2 SNEGSKA (reference sequence). V shed 4 bases and J 7 bases; nucleotides not matched to a gene: 7. CDR3 loop: CSATDRGSGNIQYF. CDR3 sequence (DNA): TGCAGTGCTACGGACAGGGGGTCGGGGAACATTCAGTACTTC.

This clonotype occurred many times. The chain uses TRBV28 and TRBJ2-7; D is ambiguous. The CDR3 extends over 11 amino acids. Germline CDR1 is MDHEN and CDR2 is SYDVKM. Trimming left V 6 bases short and J 0 bases short, with 3 bases between. The DNA of the CDR3 is TGTGCCAGCAGATACTCCTACGAGCAGTACTTC. The encoded protein is CASRYSYEQYF.